The 8 T cell receptor beta chains in this list originate from one sample, sequenced in a study of blood T cell repertoires in COVID-19. Only in-frame clones appear in the TCRdb table, and some are missing; sequencing was by immunoSEQ multiplex PCR. The sample has about 210,000 clones, more than 70% seen once; the top ten hold roughly 13%. Sequences were obtained from peripheral blood. Source of these receptors: a human donor in a cohort sampled during active COVID-19.

The rearrangement joins TRBV18 to TRBJ1-1, with D perhaps TRBD1 (5 bases). V was trimmed by 3 bases and J by 2 bases, leaving 16 bases between them. Germline V gene sequence: CDR1 KGHSH, CDR2 LQKENI. The CDR3 contains 16 residues. The CDR3 DNA reads as TGTGCCAGCTCACCGGTAAGGCAGGGCACCAACACTGAAGCTTTCTTT. Translation: CASSPVRQGTNTEAFF.

The sample holds one count of this clone. The rearrangement joins TRBV18 to TRBJ2-7; 12 bases line up with TRBD1. V shed 6 bases and J 7 bases; nucleotides not matched to a gene: 13. The V gene's germline CDR1 is KGHSH and CDR2 LQKENI. The CDR3 consists of 16 residues. Here the CDR3 reads CASSPARDRGPGEQYF. CDR3 sequence (DNA): TGTGCCAGCTCGCCGGCCCGGGACAGGGGGCCCGGAGAGCAGTACTTC.

This clone has just a few counts. The chain carries TRBV27 and TRBJ2-2, with a tentative D call TRBD2 (6 bases). This CDR3 contains 16 residues. The V gene's germline CDR1 is MNHEY and CDR2 SMNVEV (reference sequence). V was shortened by 10 bases and J by 5 bases, with 23 bases between the two germline ends. CDR3 in amino acids: CATKVAGGGNTGELFF. The CDR3 nucleotides are TGTGCCACCAAAGTTGCGGGTGGGGGGAATACCGGGGAGCTGTTTTTT.

This sequence joins TRBV30 and TRBJ1-1; 7 bases map to TRBD1. Germline assignment: CDR1 GTSNPN and CDR2 SVGIG (reference sequence). The CDR3 has 13 residues. With 4 bases clipped from V and 2 bases from J, the junction kept 4 bases outside the gene matches. CDR3 loop: CAWNRGPNTEAFF. CDR3 coding DNA: TGTGCCTGGAATAGGGGGCCTAACACTGAAGCTTTCTTT.

This clone was recorded at least ten times. The V call is TRBV6-6, the J call TRBJ1-5; D gene uncertain. Trimming took off 7 bases at V and 7 bases at J, with 5 bases between the two ends. Germline values: CDR1 MNHNY, CDR2 SVGAGI (reference sequence). The CDR3 spans 10 residues. The chain's CDR3 is CASNLQPQHF. In nucleotides, the CDR3 is TGTGCCAGCAATCTACAGCCCCAGCATTTT.

The V call is TRBV7-2, the J call TRBJ2-3; 11 nucleotides line up with TRBD2. V shed 0 bases and J 3 bases; nucleotides not matched to a gene: 8. Germline values: CDR1 SGHTA, CDR2 FQGNSA. The CDR3 runs to 18 residues. Here the CDR3 reads CASSLARLAGGLTDTQYF. In nucleotides, the CDR3 is TGTGCCAGCAGCTTAGCTAGGTTAGCGGGAGGGTTAACAGATACGCAGTATTTT.

In the case of this clone: This could be a read error, since a much larger clone is one nucleotide away. The rearrangement joins TRBV6-5 to TRBJ2-7; no definite D call. Germline CDR1 and CDR2: MNHEY and SVGAGI. The CDR3 spans 11 residues. The V end lost 4 bases, the J end lost 3 bases, and 4 bases lay between the germline ends. The CDR3 DNA sequence: TGTGCCAGCAGTTCCATCTACGAGCAGTACTTC. It encodes CASSSIYEQYF.

The chain combines TRBV6-5 with TRBJ2-5; 7 bases are a match to TRBD2. The CDR3 contains 14 residues. Unmatched junction bases numbered 11, after V lost 6 bases and J lost 7 bases. Germline V gene sequence: CDR1 MNHEY, CDR2 SVGAGI. CDR3 DNA sequence: TGTGCCAGCAGGCCCGGGGAGGGGATGGGGACCCAGTACTTC. Protein sequence: CASRPGEGMGTQYF.